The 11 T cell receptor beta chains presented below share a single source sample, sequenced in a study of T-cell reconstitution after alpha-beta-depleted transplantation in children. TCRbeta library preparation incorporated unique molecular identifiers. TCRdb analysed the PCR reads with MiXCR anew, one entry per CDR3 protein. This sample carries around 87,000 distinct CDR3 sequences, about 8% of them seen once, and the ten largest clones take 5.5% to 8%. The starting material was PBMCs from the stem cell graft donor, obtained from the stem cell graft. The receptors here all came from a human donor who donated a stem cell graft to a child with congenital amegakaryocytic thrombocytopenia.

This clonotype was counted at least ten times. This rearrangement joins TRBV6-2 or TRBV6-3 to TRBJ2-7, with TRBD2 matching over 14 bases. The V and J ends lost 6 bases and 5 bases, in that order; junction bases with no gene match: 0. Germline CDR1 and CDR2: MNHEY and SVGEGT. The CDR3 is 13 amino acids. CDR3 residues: CASRGLAGDEQYF. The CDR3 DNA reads TGTGCCAGCAGGGGACTAGCGGGAGACGAGCAGTACTTC.

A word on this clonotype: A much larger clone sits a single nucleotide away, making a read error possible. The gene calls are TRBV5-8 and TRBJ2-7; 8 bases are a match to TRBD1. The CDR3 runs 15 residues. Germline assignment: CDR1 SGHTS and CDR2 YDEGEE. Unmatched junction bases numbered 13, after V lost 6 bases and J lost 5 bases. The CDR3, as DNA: TGTGCCAGCACCCAAATTGGACAGGGTGTCAACGAGCAGTACTTC. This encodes CASTQIGQGVNEQYF.

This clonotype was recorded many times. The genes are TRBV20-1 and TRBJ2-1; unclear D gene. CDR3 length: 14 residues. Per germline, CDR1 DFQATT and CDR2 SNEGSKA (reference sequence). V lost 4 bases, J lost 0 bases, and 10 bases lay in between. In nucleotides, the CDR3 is TGCAGTGCTAAAGTACTGGGCTCCTACAATGAGCAGTTCTTC. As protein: CSAKVLGSYNEQFF.

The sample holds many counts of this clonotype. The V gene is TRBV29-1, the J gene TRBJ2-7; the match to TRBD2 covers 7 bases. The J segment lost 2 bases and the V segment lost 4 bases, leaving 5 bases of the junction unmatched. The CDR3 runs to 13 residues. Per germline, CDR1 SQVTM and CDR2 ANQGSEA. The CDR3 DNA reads TGCAGCGTTGGCGATGGGAGGGCCTACGAGCAGTACTTC. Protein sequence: CSVGDGRAYEQYF.

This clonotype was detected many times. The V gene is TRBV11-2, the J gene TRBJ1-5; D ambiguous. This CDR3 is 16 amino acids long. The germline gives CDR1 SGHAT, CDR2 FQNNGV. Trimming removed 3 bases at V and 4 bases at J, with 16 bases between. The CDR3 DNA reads TGTGCCAGCAGCTTTAGTTCCAGGAAATCAAATCAGCCCCAGCATTTT. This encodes CASSFSSRKSNQPQHF.

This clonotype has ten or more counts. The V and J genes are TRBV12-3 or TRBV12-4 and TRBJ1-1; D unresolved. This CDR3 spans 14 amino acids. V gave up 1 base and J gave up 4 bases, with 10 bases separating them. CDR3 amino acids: CASSLGFPATEAFF. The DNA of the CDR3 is TGTGCCAGCAGTTTAGGGTTTCCGGCCACTGAAGCTTTCTTT.

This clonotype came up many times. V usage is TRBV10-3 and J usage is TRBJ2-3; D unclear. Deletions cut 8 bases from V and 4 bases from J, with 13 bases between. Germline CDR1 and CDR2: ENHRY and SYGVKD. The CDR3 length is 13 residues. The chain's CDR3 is CAIGDFGADTQYF. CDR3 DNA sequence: TGTGCCATCGGAGACTTTGGGGCAGATACGCAGTATTTT.

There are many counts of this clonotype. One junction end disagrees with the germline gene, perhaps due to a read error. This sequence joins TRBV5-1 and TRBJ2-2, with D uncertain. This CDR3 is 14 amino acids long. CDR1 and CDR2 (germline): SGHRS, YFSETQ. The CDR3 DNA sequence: TGTGCCAGCAGCCTGGGTCCGAACACCGGGGAGCTGTTTTTT. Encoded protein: CASSLGPNTGELFF.

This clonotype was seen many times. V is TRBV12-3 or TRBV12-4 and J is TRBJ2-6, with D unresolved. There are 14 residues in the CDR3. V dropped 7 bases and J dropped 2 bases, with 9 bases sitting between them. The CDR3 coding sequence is TGTGCCAGCATGGATGTTGCTGGGGCCAACGTCCTGACTTTC. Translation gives CASMDVAGANVLTF.

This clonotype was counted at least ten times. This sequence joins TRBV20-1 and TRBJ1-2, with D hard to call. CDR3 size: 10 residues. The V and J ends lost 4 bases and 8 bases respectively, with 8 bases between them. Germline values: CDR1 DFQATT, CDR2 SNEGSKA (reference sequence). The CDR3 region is CSATNEGYTF. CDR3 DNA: TGCAGTGCTACAAACGAGGGCTACACCTTC.

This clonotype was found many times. CDR3 DNA sequence: TGCAGTGCTAGTAGCGGAGTCCAGTACGAGCAGTACTTC. Protein product: CSASSGVQYEQYF. The genes are TRBV20-1 and TRBJ2-7; weak D call: TRBD2 (6 bases). Trimming left V 3 bases short and J 4 bases short, with 13 bases between. Germline V gene sequence: CDR1 DFQATT, CDR2 SNEGSKA (reference sequence). This CDR3 is 13 amino acids long.